This T cell receptor (beta chain) was sequenced for a study of blood T cell repertoires in COVID-19. Study at large: The United States, Italy and Spain provided the acute and convalescent COVID-19 samples. In each case, the material was cDNA or gDNA derived from T cells, B-cell-depleted T cells, or PBMCs.

This CDR3 is 13 amino acids long. V lost 5 bases, J lost 2 bases, and 1 base stayed unmatched. The germline CDR1 and CDR2 sequences are SGHAT and FQNNGV. In its sample, this clone was seen once. Original processing notes: The authors estimated nucleated cell counts from reference gene primer amplification. Data came from immunoSEQ multiplex PCR; TCRdb stores just in-frame clones and leaves some out. D and trimming were read from the DNA, whereas the V and J calls and clone size are those reported in that table. The sample has some 380,000 clones; about four fifths are singletons. The sequence was obtained from a human donor with acute or convalescent COVID-19. The donor label of this sample is uncertain. The J gene is TRBJ2-5, the V gene TRBV11-2, with 8 nucleotides matching TRBD1. Input material: peripheral blood. The DNA for the CDR3 is TGTGCCAGCAGCGGGGACAGGCAAGAGACCCAGTACTTC. Its protein is CASSGDRQETQYF.